This is a list of T cell receptor beta chains from one sample in a study of T cell responses to AZD1222 COVID-19 vaccine. Here immunoSEQ multiplex PCR was the method, and the copy in TCRdb shows in-frame clones only, minus some. The sample has approximately 150,000 clones, around 90% seen once. Sample: peripheral blood, taken on day 0 of AZD1222 vaccination. These TCRs come from an adult in good health. Both conserved end residues are part of each CDR3. A D gene is named only where the DNA matches it firmly. Rows give clone size only sometimes, using once, few, many, or a class for an expanded clone.

J gene: TRBJ2-7
V gene: TRBV25-1
clone size: NA
D gene: NA
CDR3 DNA: TGTGCCAGCAGCGGGGTGGGGCCCTACGAGCAGTACTTC
CDR3 protein: CASSGVGPYEQYF

J gene: TRBJ2-7
V gene: TRBV28
clone size: NA
D gene: TRBD2
CDR3 DNA: TGTGCCAGCAGTCCCTTTGGACTAGCGGCCTCCCATAGGGACGAGCAGTACTTC
CDR3 protein: CASSPFGLAASHRDEQYF

J gene: TRBJ2-3
V gene: TRBV2
clone size: once
D gene: TRBD2
CDR3 DNA: TGTGCCAGCAGTGTTTCGCTAGCGGGAGGGTTTACAGATACGCAGTATTTT
CDR3 protein: CASSVSLAGGFTDTQYF

J gene: TRBJ2-7
V gene: TRBV2
clone size: NA
D gene: TRBD2
CDR3 DNA: TGTGCCAGGGGACTAGCGGGAGTTGGTGAGCAGTACTTC
CDR3 protein: CARGLAGVGEQYF

J gene: TRBJ1-5
V gene: TRBV21-1
clone size: once
D gene: NA
CDR3 DNA: TGTGCCAGCAGCAAATTGCCAGAATGTCAGCCCCAGCATTTT
CDR3 protein: CASSKLPECQPQHF

J gene: TRBJ1-1
V gene: TRBV15
clone size: NA
D gene: NA
CDR3 DNA: TGTGCCACCAGCAGAGATCGGGGTTCCACTGAAGCTTTCTTT
CDR3 protein: CATSRDRGSTEAFF

J gene: TRBJ2-1
V gene: TRBV10-3
clone size: NA
D gene: NA
CDR3 DNA: TGTGCCATCAGGGGGTCTGACAATGAGCAGTTCTTC
CDR3 protein: CAIRGSDNEQFF

J gene: TRBJ2-7
V gene: TRBV5-1
clone size: NA
D gene: TRBD1
CDR3 DNA: TGCGCCAGCGAACCGGGACAGGGGAAGTACGAGCAGTACTTC
CDR3 protein: CASEPGQGKYEQYF

J gene: TRBJ1-2
V gene: TRBV5-4
clone size: NA
D gene: TRBD1
CDR3 DNA: TGTGCCAGCAGCGTGCACAGGGGACCCTATGGCTACACCTTC
CDR3 protein: CASSVHRGPYGYTF

J gene: TRBJ1-4
V gene: TRBV21-1
clone size: NA
D gene: NA
CDR3 DNA: TGTGCCAGCAACCCGGGACAGGGAAAAAATGATGAAAAACTGTTTTTT
CDR3 protein: CASNPGQGKNDEKLFF

J gene: TRBJ1-1
V gene: TRBV5-4
clone size: NA
D gene: TRBD1
CDR3 DNA: TGTGCCAGCAGCCCGGACAGGGTGAACACTGAAGCTTTCTTT
CDR3 protein: CASSPDRVNTEAFF

J gene: TRBJ1-2
V gene: TRBV18
clone size: NA
D gene: NA
CDR3 DNA: TGTGCCAGCTCCCCAGGGTTCCCCTCGGTTAATGGCTACACCTTC
CDR3 protein: CASSPGFPSVNGYTF

J gene: TRBJ2-1
V gene: TRBV5-1
clone size: NA
D gene: NA
CDR3 DNA: TGCGCCAGCAGCTTGGTGAAAACCAGGGGGGGTGAGCAGTTCTTC
CDR3 protein: CASSLVKTRGGEQFF

J gene: TRBJ1-1
V gene: TRBV5-1
clone size: NA
D gene: NA
CDR3 DNA: TGCGCCAGCAGCTTGGTGGGGACTGAAGCTTTCTTT
CDR3 protein: CASSLVGTEAFF

J gene: TRBJ1-3
V gene: TRBV5-4
clone size: NA
D gene: TRBD1
CDR3 DNA: TGTGCCAGCAGCTCAAAAACAGGGGCGAGGCGCGGAAACACCATATATTTT
CDR3 protein: CASSSKTGARRGNTIYF

J gene: TRBJ2-2
V gene: TRBV27
clone size: NA
D gene: TRBD1
CDR3 DNA: TGTGCCAGCAGTTTCCCCCAACAGGGGACCACCGGGGAGCTGTTTTTT
CDR3 protein: CASSFPQQGTTGELFF

J gene: TRBJ2-1
V gene: TRBV28
clone size: NA
D gene: NA
CDR3 DNA: TGTGCCACAATAGGGGTACGGGACTCGCTCTGGGAGCAGTTCTTC
CDR3 protein: CATIGVRDSLWEQFF

J gene: TRBJ2-5
V gene: TRBV4-1
clone size: NA
D gene: NA
CDR3 DNA: TGCGCCAGCAGCCAAGTCTACAGGGGGGGAGAGACCCAGTACTTC
CDR3 protein: CASSQVYRGGETQYF

J gene: TRBJ1-1
V gene: TRBV4-1
clone size: once
D gene: TRBD1
CDR3 DNA: TGCGCCAGCAGCCCGCATTACCCGGGACAGTTGAACACTGAAGCTTTCTTT
CDR3 protein: CASSPHYPGQLNTEAFF

J gene: TRBJ1-4
V gene: TRBV6-5
clone size: NA
D gene: NA
CDR3 DNA: TGTGCCAGCAGCCGTCGGACCGAGCCTAATGAAAAACTGTTTTTT
CDR3 protein: CASSRRTEPNEKLFF

J gene: TRBJ2-7
V gene: TRBV11-2
clone size: NA
D gene: NA
CDR3 DNA: TGTGCCAGCAGCTTAGCCCCGGGCACCCGCTACGAGCAGTACTTC
CDR3 protein: CASSLAPGTRYEQYF

J gene: TRBJ1-2
V gene: TRBV15
clone size: NA
D gene: NA
CDR3 DNA: TGTGCCACCAGCAGAGATAAGGGCCGCGGCTACACCTTC
CDR3 protein: CATSRDKGRGYTF

J gene: TRBJ2-7
V gene: TRBV10-3
clone size: NA
D gene: TRBD2
CDR3 DNA: TGTGCCATCACCCGACTAGCGGGAGGGCTTGAGCAGTACTTC
CDR3 protein: CAITRLAGGLEQYF

J gene: TRBJ1-5
V gene: TRBV19
clone size: NA
D gene: NA
CDR3 DNA: TGTGCCAGTAGTTCACAGGCCCTTAGCAATCAGCCCCAGCATTTT
CDR3 protein: CASSSQALSNQPQHF

J gene: TRBJ1-2
V gene: TRBV9
clone size: NA
D gene: TRBD1
CDR3 DNA: TGTGCCAGCAGCCCTCCCCCGGGACAGGGGTTAAGAGACTATGGCTACACCTTC
CDR3 protein: CASSPPPGQGLRDYGYTF

J gene: TRBJ1-3
V gene: TRBV30
clone size: NA
D gene: TRBD1
CDR3 DNA: TGTGCCTGGAGTACAGGGGCTGGAAACACCATATATTTT
CDR3 protein: CAWSTGAGNTIYF